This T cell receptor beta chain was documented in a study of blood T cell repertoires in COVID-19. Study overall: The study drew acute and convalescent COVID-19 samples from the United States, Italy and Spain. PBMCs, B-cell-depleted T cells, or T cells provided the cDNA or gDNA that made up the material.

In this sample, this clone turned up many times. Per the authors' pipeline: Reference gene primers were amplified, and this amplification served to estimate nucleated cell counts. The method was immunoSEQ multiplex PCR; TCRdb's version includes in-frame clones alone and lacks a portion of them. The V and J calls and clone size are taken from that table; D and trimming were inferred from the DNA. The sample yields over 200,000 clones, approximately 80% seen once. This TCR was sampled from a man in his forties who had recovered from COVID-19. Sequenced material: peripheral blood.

CDR3 amino acids: CASSQWLQGGEAFF. The CDR3 DNA reads as TGTGCCAGCAGCCAATGGTTGCAGGGAGGGGAAGCTTTCTTT. The J gene is TRBJ1-1, the V gene TRBV16, with a tentative D call TRBD1 (5 bases). V lost 1 base and J lost 8, with 14 bases in between. This CDR3 has 14 amino acids. CDR1 KGHSY and CDR2 FQNENV come from the germline V gene.